The source of this T cell receptor (beta chain) is a study of blood T cells in healthy people across ages. Whole-study context: Capture by template switching was about one barcoded beta molecule per two T cells.

As regards this clonotype: The antigen remains undetermined.

CDR1 and CDR2 from the germline V gene are SGHRS and YFSETQ. This CDR3 comprises 15 residues. V lost 1 base, J lost 5 bases, and 15 bases lay in between. For the second PCR, which ran for 7 to 11 cycles, a sample-barcoded 5' primer and a J-beta primer mix were used. There were at least 3 million CDR3-containing paired-end reads obtained from each sample. TCRdb ran MiXCR on the 5' RACE reads and lists one entry per CDR3 protein. The sample records under 1,100,000 distinct CDR3 sequences, around 27% being singletons. Study results and limitations: Long-lived donors had more naive CD4+ cells and higher diversity than aged donors.

The same sample was also studied in work on T cells of mothers and their children. That report notes: A slight, non-significant increase in overlap was found for related mother-child pairs relative to unrelated pairs.

The J gene is TRBJ2-5, the V gene TRBV5-1; no clear D gene. The sequenced sample consisted of blood. This TCR derives from a girl aged 2-9 years in good health. The CDR3 here is CASSLSSSRAETQYF. CDR3 sequence (DNA): TGCGCCAGCAGCTTGAGTAGTTCTAGAGCGGAGACCCAGTACTTC.